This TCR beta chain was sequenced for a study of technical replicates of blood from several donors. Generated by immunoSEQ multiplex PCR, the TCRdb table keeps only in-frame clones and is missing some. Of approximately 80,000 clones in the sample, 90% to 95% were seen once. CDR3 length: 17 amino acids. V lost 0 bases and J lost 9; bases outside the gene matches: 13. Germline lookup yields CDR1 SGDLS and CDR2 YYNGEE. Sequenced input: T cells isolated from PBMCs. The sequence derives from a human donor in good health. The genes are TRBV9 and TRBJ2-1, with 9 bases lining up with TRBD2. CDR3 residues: CASSVATGASGMSEQFF. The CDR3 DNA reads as TGTGCCAGCAGCGTAGCTACAGGGGCTAGCGGGATGTCTGAGCAGTTCTTC.